The 7 T cell receptor beta chains presented below share a single source sample, sequenced in a study of blood T cell repertoires in COVID-19. TCRdb's table, derived via immunoSEQ multiplex PCR, lists solely in-frame clones and lacks some. The sample consists of 190,000 or so clones, more than 75% of them appearing once. Material for sequencing was peripheral blood. Receptors originate from a man in his 60s who had recovered from COVID-19.

J is TRBJ1-3 and V is TRBV5-5; no firm D call. V shed 2 bases and J shed 0 bases, with 12 bases lying between them. CDR1 and CDR2 from the germline V gene are SGHKS and YYEKEE (reference sequence). The CDR3 is 16 residues long. CDR3 amino acids: CASSFLQLSSGNTIYF. The CDR3 coding sequence is TGTGCCAGCAGCTTCCTACAGTTAAGCTCTGGAAACACCATATATTTT.

The CDR3 nucleotides are TGTGCCAGCAGGGGGACAGGGAACACTGAAGCTTTCTTT. Translation: CASRGTGNTEAFF. The chain links TRBV3-1 (or the pseudogene TRBV3-2) to TRBJ1-1; 8 nucleotides line up with TRBD1. This CDR3 region has 13 residues. Germline CDR1 and CDR2: LGHDT and YNNKEL (reference sequence). V lost 6 bases to trimming and J lost 1 base; unmatched junction nucleotides: 1.

The V call is TRBV12-5, the J call TRBJ2-5; a weak D match, TRBD2 (5 bases). CDR3 length: 14 amino acids. Germline lookup yields CDR1 LGHNT and CDR2 FRNRAP. The ends were cut back, 5 bases at V and 4 bases at J, with 14 bases in the middle. In nucleotides, the CDR3 is TGTGCTAGTGGTCCTACTAGTCCCAGAGAGACCCAGTACTTC. It yields the protein CASGPTSPRETQYF.

The chain recombines TRBV6-6 with TRBJ1-5; weak D call: TRBD1 (6 bases). This CDR3 has 15 residues. Germline values: CDR1 MNHNY, CDR2 SVGAGI (reference sequence). V lost 2 bases to trimming and J lost 5 bases, with 13 bases between them. The CDR3 is CASSYPGRTDQPQHF. The DNA of the CDR3 is TGTGCCAGCAGTTACCCCGGACGGACAGATCAGCCCCAGCATTTT.

The J gene is TRBJ2-7, the V gene TRBV29-1; TRBD2 agrees at 12 bases. The CDR3 runs 13 residues. Germline CDR1 SQVTM, CDR2 ANQGSEA. The V segment lost 6 bases and the J segment 6 bases; nucleotides outside the gene matches: 6. The CDR3 sequence is CSVRLAGVGEQYF. CDR3 nucleotides: TGCAGCGTCCGACTAGCGGGAGTAGGCGAGCAGTACTTC.

The chain has TRBV4-2 and TRBJ2-3; 9 positions agree with TRBD2. The junction had 5 bases not matched to a gene; V was cut back by 4 bases and J by 3 bases. Germline CDR1 and CDR2: LGHNA and YNFKEQ. The CDR3 has 15 residues. For the CDR3, the DNA is TGTGCCAGCAGCCCATTAGCGGGAGTGACAGATACGCAGTATTTT. Translation gives CASSPLAGVTDTQYF.

This clone was counted only a few times. The V and J genes are TRBV30 and TRBJ1-1; D perhaps matches TRBD1 (5 bases). V was trimmed by 3 bases and J by 4 bases, leaving 18 bases between them. Germline CDR1 is GTSNPN and CDR2 is SVGIG (reference sequence). The CDR3 contains 15 residues. Written as DNA, the CDR3 is TGTGCCTGGAGAACTCTCGGGGGAGCCCGCACTGAAGCTTTCTTT. Translation: CAWRTLGGARTEAFF.